The subject of this entry is one TCR beta chain. Amplification yielded TCR beta CDR3 regions, with RNA transcripts as the source. The primer set for the first-round RT-PCR of the TCR CDR3 was HTBI. TCRdb used MiXCR to reprocess the multiplex PCR reads, holding one entry per CDR3 protein. The table lists fewer than 800,000 distinct CDR3 sequences, roughly 17% of them singletons. This sample was included in a study of T cells in Graves' hyperthyroidism and ophthalmopathy. Hyperthyroidism in the patients, aged 18 to 65, was newly diagnosed and under 2 months in duration. Orbital computed tomography, thyroid ultrasound, serum thyroxine and TRAb, and clinical symptoms together informed the diagnoses. Germline V gene data show CDR1 as MRHNA and CDR2 as SNTAGT. Germline trimming cut 0 bases from V and 1 base from J; bases unmatched to any gene: 10. The CDR3 extends over 19 amino acids.

Sequencing was done on a sample of blood. The source of this sequence is a man between 18 and 29 years old with Graves' hyperthyroidism. This chain joins TRBV6-4 and TRBJ2-7, with TRBD2 matching over 12 bases. CDR3 in amino acids: CASSDSELAGGLGSYEQYF. As DNA, the CDR3 is TGTGCCAGCAGTGACTCGGAACTAGCGGGAGGTCTAGGATCCTACGAGCAGTACTTC.